This is a list of T cell receptor beta chains from one sample in a study of T cell changes during pregnancy in multiple sclerosis. Only in-frame clones appear in the TCRdb table, and some are missing; sequencing was by immunoSEQ multiplex PCR. The data show 20,000 to 25,000 clones, approximately 92% seen once. The specimen comprised CD8+ T cells from peripheral blood mononuclear cells, sampled in the third trimester of pregnancy. The receptors were sampled from a female donor with multiple sclerosis, enrolled in a pregnancy study. Each CDR3 is given with its conserved first and last residue. D genes are given only for firm matches. Only some rows state a clone size, as once, few, many or a class for expanded clones.

CDR3	DNA	D	V	J	size
CASSQGLFLGEQFF	TGCGCCAGCAGCCAAGGACTTTTTTTGGGTGAGCAGTTCTTC	.	TRBV4-1	TRBJ2-1	.
CASSLRLDGHPINTGELFF	TGTGCCAGCAGCTTACGCCTCGACGGACATCCGATAAACACCGGGGAGCTGTTTTTT	.	TRBV7-2	TRBJ2-2	.
CASSSRDSYNEQFF	TGTGCCAGCAGCTCCCGGGACAGCTACAATGAGCAGTTCTTC	TRBD1	TRBV11-3	TRBJ2-1	.
CASSLEWHSGRYQETQYF	TGTGCCAGCAGCTTAGAATGGCATAGCGGGAGGTACCAAGAGACCCAGTACTTC	TRBD2	TRBV11-2	TRBJ2-5	.
CARSAVTSGQETQYF	TGTGCCCGTTCAGCAGTGACTAGCGGTCAAGAGACCCAGTACTTC	TRBD2	TRBV2	TRBJ2-5	.
CASSVMERPPRTQYF	TGCGCCAGCAGCGTCATGGAACGTCCCCCTAGGACCCAGTACTTC	.	TRBV5-1	TRBJ2-5	.
CASSYSGTADYGYTF	TGTGCCAGCAGTTACTCCGGGACAGCCGACTATGGCTACACCTTC	TRBD1	TRBV6-5	TRBJ1-2	.
CASSLLGATEAFF	TGTGCCAGCAGCTTACTGGGAGCCACTGAAGCTTTCTTT	.	TRBV5-4	TRBJ1-1	.
CASSLRTANTGELFF	TGTGCCAGCAGCCTCCGGACAGCGAACACCGGGGAGCTGTTTTTT	.	TRBV11-3	TRBJ2-2	.
CASSQDDDITLFF	TGCGCCAGCAGCCAAGATGATGACATAACCCTGTTCTTC	.	TRBV4-1	TRBJ2-1	.
CASSFSGGEYEQYF	TGTGCCAGCAGCTTCAGCGGGGGGGAGTACGAGCAGTACTTC	TRBD2	TRBV7-2	TRBJ2-7	.
CASSLESPTGLYRETQYF	TGTGCCAGCAGCTTAGAATCCCCGACAGGGCTATACCGAGAGACCCAGTACTTC	TRBD1	TRBV7-9	TRBJ2-5	.
CASSLGQSSTDTQYF	TGCGCCAGCAGCTTGGGGCAGTCTAGCACAGATACGCAGTATTTT	.	TRBV5-1	TRBJ2-3	.
CASSTPAGPIETQYF	TGTGCCAGCAGCACCCCCGCAGGGCCGATAGAGACCCAGTACTTC	.	TRBV7-2	TRBJ2-5	.
CASSEIAGSQETQYF	TGTGCCAGCAGTGAAATTGCGGGGTCCCAAGAGACCCAGTACTTC	.	TRBV6-1	TRBJ2-5	.
CASSESPGYNSPLHF	TGTGCCAGCAGTGAATCTCCAGGGTATAATTCACCCCTCCACTTT	.	TRBV6-1	TRBJ1-6	.
CSVPGQGVYGYTF	TGCAGCGTACCTGGACAGGGGGTGTATGGCTACACCTTC	TRBD1	TRBV29-1	TRBJ1-2	.
CASSLFRGSEKLFF	TGTGCCAGCAGTTTATTTCGGGGGAGTGAAAAACTGTTTTTT	.	TRBV27	TRBJ1-4	.
CASSHTSGYQETQYF	TGCGCCAGCAGCCACACATCAGGATACCAAGAGACCCAGTACTTC	.	TRBV4-1	TRBJ2-5	.
CASSPGTGGMNTGELFF	TGTGCCAGCAGTCCCGGGACAGGGGGGATGAACACCGGGGAGCTGTTTTTT	TRBD1	TRBV28	TRBJ2-2	.
CSVREENEQFF	TGCAGCGTTCGTGAGGAAAATGAGCAGTTCTTC	.	TRBV29-1	TRBJ2-1	.
CASTSADGRGEKLFF	TGTGCCAGCACATCCGCAGATGGGCGGGGGGAAAAACTGTTTTTT	.	TRBV9	TRBJ1-4	.
CASASGTGVWNEQFF	TGTGCCAGCGCCTCCGGGACAGGGGTATGGAATGAGCAGTTCTTC	TRBD1	TRBV27	TRBJ2-1	once
CASSLGLGSGYTF	TGTGCCAGCAGCTTAGGACTGGGGAGTGGCTACACCTTC	.	TRBV7-9	TRBJ1-2	medium-sized
CASSLGPGVGQPQHF	TGTGCCAGCAGCCTAGGGCCAGGGGTGGGTCAGCCCCAGCATTTT	.	TRBV7-9	TRBJ1-5	.
CASSQDRGSGGNEQFF	TGCGCCAGCAGCCAAGATCGGGGAAGCGGGGGGAATGAGCAGTTCTTC	TRBD2	TRBV4-3	TRBJ2-1	.
CASSKTGTGGHEQYF	TGTGCCAGCAGTAAGACCGGGACAGGGGGCCACGAGCAGTACTTC	TRBD1	TRBV6-1	TRBJ2-7	.
CASSSTGGANEKLFF	TGTGCCAGCAGCTCAACAGGGGGCGCCAATGAAAAACTGTTTTTT	TRBD1	TRBV7-9	TRBJ1-4	.
CASRQGVTEAFF	TGTGCCAGTCGACAGGGTGTCACTGAAGCTTTCTTT	TRBD1	TRBV19	TRBJ1-1	.
CASSVLQGGSQPQHF	TGTGCCAGCAGTGTCCTACAGGGGGGCAGTCAGCCCCAGCATTTT	TRBD1	TRBV6-1	TRBJ1-5	.
CASSLTSGVEQYF	TGTGCCAGCAGCCTGACTAGCGGGGTTGAGCAGTACTTC	TRBD2	TRBV6-6	TRBJ2-7	.
CASSGTGNEQYF	TGTGCCAGCAGTGGGACAGGGAACGAGCAGTACTTC	TRBD1	TRBV9	TRBJ2-7	.
CASSQDPYSSDTQYF	TGTGCCAGCAGCCAAGACCCTTACTCCTCAGATACGCAGTATTTT	.	TRBV4-2	TRBJ2-3	few
CASSPVSNYGYTF	TGTGCCAGCAGCCCTGTATCTAACTATGGCTACACCTTC	.	TRBV27	TRBJ1-2	.
CASSSLGGETQYF	TGCGCCAGCAGCTCCCTCGGGGGGGAGACCCAGTACTTC	TRBD2	TRBV5-1	TRBJ2-5	once
CASSLGARGAETQYF	TGTGCCAGCAGTTTAGGGGCCCGGGGGGCAGAGACCCAGTACTTC	.	TRBV27	TRBJ2-5	.
CASSPGAKSSSGANVLTF	TGTGCCAGCAGCCCAGGGGCGAAATCCAGCTCTGGGGCCAACGTCCTGACTTTC	.	TRBV7-9	TRBJ2-6	.
CASSLGLAGGRNEQFF	TGTGCCAGCAGCTTAGGTCTAGCGGGGGGGCGGAATGAGCAGTTCTTC	TRBD2	TRBV7-6	TRBJ2-1	once
CASSERDRGLEDEQFF	TGTGCCAGCAGTGAAAGGGACAGGGGGCTAGAGGATGAGCAGTTCTTC	TRBD1	TRBV6-1	TRBJ2-1	.
CASSIERETDTQYF	TGTGCCAGTAGTATAGAGCGGGAGACAGATACGCAGTATTTT	TRBD2	TRBV19	TRBJ2-3	.
CASSGSGFGYTF	TGTGCCAGCAGTGGGTCCGGGTTCGGCTACACCTTC	.	TRBV6-1	TRBJ1-2	.
CSATELPTGFWGETQYF	TGCAGCGCAACGGAGCTTCCCACAGGGTTTTGGGGAGAGACCCAGTACTTC	.	TRBV29-1	TRBJ2-5	.
CASSIPRQGIHEQYF	TGTGCCAGTAGTATCCCTCGACAGGGGATCCACGAGCAGTACTTC	TRBD1	TRBV19	TRBJ2-7	.